This section outlines one T cell receptor beta chain sequence together with its context. This CDR3 is built from 16 residues. The entry originates in a study of T cells expressing NK-cell markers. In the study overall: HCMV seropositivity marked most of the eight sequenced donors; one was seronegative.

It was by 5'RACE template switching with UMIs that TCR beta cDNA was made. TCRdb re-called the 5' RACE reads and shows each CDR3 protein once, DNA omitted. Its table lists 200,000 to 300,000 distinct CDR3 sequences. The specimen sequenced was blood T cells: a sorted CD56 or NKG2C T cell subset, CD4+ or CD8+ T cells, or bulk PBMC T cells (not recorded which). The TCR comes from a man between 18 and 35 years old in good health. The chain couples TRBV12-3 or TRBV12-4 to TRBJ1-6. CDR3 amino acids: CASSLRRPTSNSPLHF.